The rows below give T cell receptor beta chains drawn from one sample of a study of cytomegalovirus exposure and HLA in healthy donors. Assay: immunoSEQ multiplex PCR; the TCRdb copy retains only in-frame clones and omits some. Altogether 120,000 or so clones are present, about 80% being singletons, with the ten largest covering 1%. The sequenced sample was PBMCs. The receptors were gathered from a man in his forties in good health and CMV-seronegative. Both conserved end residues are part of each CDR3. The D gene is left open where the match is weak. Only part of the rows carry a size: once, few, many, or a class if the clone is expanded.

j_call,d_call,clone_size,v_call,cdr3_nt,cdr3_aa
TRBJ2-1,TRBD1,.,TRBV5-1,TGCGCCAGCAGCTTGGATGGGACAGGGGGTTACAATGAGCAGTTCTTC,CASSLDGTGGYNEQFF
TRBJ1-5,.,.,TRBV10-3,TGTGCCATCAGTGACCCCGCAAACGGGGGCAATCAGCCCCAGCATTTT,CAISDPANGGNQPQHF
TRBJ2-7,.,.,TRBV5-1,TGCGCCAGCAGCTTGGTGGGAGCCGAGCAGTACTTC,CASSLVGAEQYF
TRBJ1-2,.,.,TRBV30,TGTGCCTGGAGTGTCTCTCGCAGGGCCCCTACCTTC,CAWSVSRRAPTF
TRBJ1-1,TRBD1,.,TRBV6-5,TGTGCCAGCAGTCGGACAGGTCGTATGAACACTGAAGCTTTCTTT,CASSRTGRMNTEAFF
TRBJ1-3,.,.,TRBV15,TGTGCCACCAGCAGACAGTACTCTGGAAACACCATATATTTT,CATSRQYSGNTIYF
TRBJ2-3,.,.,TRBV19,TGTGCCAGTAGTATAGTGGCCGGGTTTGACACAGATACGCAGTATTTT,CASSIVAGFDTDTQYF
TRBJ2-1,.,once,TRBV5-1,TGCGCCAGCAGCCCAAATGGACAGAGTCCGTCGTTCTTC,CASSPNGQSPSFF
TRBJ2-1,.,.,TRBV9,TGTGCCAGCAGCGTGTCCCTAGAGAGTGTTGAGCAGTTCTTC,CASSVSLESVEQFF
TRBJ2-7,.,.,TRBV6-1,TGTGCCAGCAGTGAATTCAGAGGGGGGGGCGAGCAGTACTTC,CASSEFRGGGEQYF
TRBJ2-7,TRBD1,.,TRBV28,TGTGCCAGCAGTCCGCCGGGACAGGGAGGCTACGAGCAGTACTTC,CASSPPGQGGYEQYF
TRBJ2-7,TRBD1,once,TRBV30,TGTGCCTGGAGTGGGGGACAGCTCAGCTACGAGCAGTACTTC,CAWSGGQLSYEQYF
TRBJ2-5,.,once,TRBV10-2,TGCGCCAGCAGTGAGACAGGGCGAGAGACCCAGTACTTC,CASSETGRETQYF
TRBJ1-3,.,.,TRBV30,TGTGCCTGGAGTAGCGGCTCTGGAAACACCATATATTTT,CAWSSGSGNTIYF
TRBJ2-1,TRBD2,few,TRBV5-4,TGTGCCAGCAGCCCCCGAAGCGGGGGCCCCTCCCTTGAGCAGTTCTTC,CASSPRSGGPSLEQFF
TRBJ2-1,TRBD2,.,TRBV6-4,TGTGCCAGCAGAGTAGCGGGGGGGACCTTCAATGAGCAGTTCTTC,CASRVAGGTFNEQFF
TRBJ1-2,TRBD1,.,TRBV5-6,TGTGCCAGCAGCTTGGGTGGACAGGGGGAAAACTATGGCTACACCTTC,CASSLGGQGENYGYTF
TRBJ1-1,.,.,TRBV19,TGTGCCAGTACCGGGGTTACTGAAGCTTTCTTT,CASTGVTEAFF
TRBJ2-7,TRBD2,.,TRBV6-5,TGTGCCAGCAGTTACTCTCGGACTAGCGGATACGAGCAGTACTTC,CASSYSRTSGYEQYF
TRBJ2-1,.,.,TRBV5-1,TGCGCCAGCAGCTTGGGGGCAGACAATGAGCAGTTCTTC,CASSLGADNEQFF
TRBJ1-5,.,.,TRBV6-6,TGTGCCAGCAGCTTAAACACAGGTGGCAATCAGCCCCAGCATTTT,CASSLNTGGNQPQHF
TRBJ2-3,TRBD2,.,TRBV11-3,TGTGCCAGCAGCTTAGTAGCGGGGGGCACAGATACGCAGTATTTT,CASSLVAGGTDTQYF
TRBJ2-3,.,.,TRBV10-3,TGTGCCATCAGTGAGGCAGAGGCGAGAAGTTTCACAGATACGCAGTATTTT,CAISEAEARSFTDTQYF
TRBJ2-7,TRBD2,once,TRBV5-1,TGCGCCAGCAGCAGTGGACTAGCGGGAGGAACCTCCTACGAGCAGTACTTC,CASSSGLAGGTSYEQYF
TRBJ1-4,.,.,TRBV18,TGTGCCAGCTCACCACCGAGATACACAGGGAAACTGTTTTTT,CASSPPRYTGKLFF